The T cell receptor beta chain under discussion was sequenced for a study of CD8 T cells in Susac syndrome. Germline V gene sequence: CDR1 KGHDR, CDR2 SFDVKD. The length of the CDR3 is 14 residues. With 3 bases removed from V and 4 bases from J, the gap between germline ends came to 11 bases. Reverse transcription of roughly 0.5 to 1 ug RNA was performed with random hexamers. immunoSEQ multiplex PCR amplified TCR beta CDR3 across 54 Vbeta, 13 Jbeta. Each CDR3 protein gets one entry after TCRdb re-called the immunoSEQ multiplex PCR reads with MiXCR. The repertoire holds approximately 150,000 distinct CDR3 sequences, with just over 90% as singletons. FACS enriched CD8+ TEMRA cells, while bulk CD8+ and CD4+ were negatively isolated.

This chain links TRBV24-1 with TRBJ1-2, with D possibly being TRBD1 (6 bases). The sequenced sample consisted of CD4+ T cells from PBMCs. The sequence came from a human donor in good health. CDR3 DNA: TGTGCCACCAGTGATAATACAGGGCGCTATGGCTACACCTTC. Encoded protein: CATSDNTGRYGYTF.